This T cell receptor (beta chain) was identified in a study of shared clonotypes between healthy human individuals. Findings and limits, study-wide: Donor scarcity curtailed the genetic and exposure-history diversity represented herein. Blood was the sole source, and tissue repertoires probably differ. Sorted-subset samples were not fully sequenced, rarefaction indicated.

For this clone: The target antigen is unknown.

Around 30,000 T cell genomes, or 200 to 250 ng DNA, went into the sorted-subset replicate PCRs. Using immunoSEQ multiplex PCR, the repertoire was profiled, and TCRdb retains in-frame clones only, with some absent. The sample lists about 600,000 clones, approximately 97% occurring once. The CDR3 has 14 residues. V was shortened by 5 bases and J by 4 bases, with 12 bases between the two germline ends. CDR1 is SNHLY, CDR2 FYNNEI, per germline. The receptor's source is a woman in her 30s in good health. V usage is TRBV2 and J usage is TRBJ1-3; a possible D gene is TRBD1 (6 bases). The sequenced sample consisted of naive CD4+ T cells sorted from blood. Subset specified: CD45RA+ positively selected. The CDR3 DNA sequence: TGTGCCAGCAGTCCCACAGGGTCCGGAAACACCATATATTTT. It yields the protein CASSPTGSGNTIYF.